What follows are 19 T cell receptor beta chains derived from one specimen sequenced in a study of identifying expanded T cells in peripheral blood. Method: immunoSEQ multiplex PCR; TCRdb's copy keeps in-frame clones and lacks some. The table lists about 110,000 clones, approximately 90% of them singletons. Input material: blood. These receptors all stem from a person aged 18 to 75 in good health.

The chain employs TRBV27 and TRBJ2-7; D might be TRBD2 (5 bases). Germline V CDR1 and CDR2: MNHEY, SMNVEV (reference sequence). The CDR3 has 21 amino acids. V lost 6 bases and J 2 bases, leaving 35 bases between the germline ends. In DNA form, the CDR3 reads TGTGCCAGCAGCCTCTACCCCACGGGTACGTCGTGGTCGGACTCAACCTACGAGCAGTACTTC. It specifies CASSLYPTGTSWSDSTYEQYF.

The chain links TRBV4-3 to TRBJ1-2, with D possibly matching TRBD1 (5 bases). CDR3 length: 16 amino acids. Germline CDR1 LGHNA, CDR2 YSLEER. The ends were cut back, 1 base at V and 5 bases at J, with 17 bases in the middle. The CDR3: CASSQVGSAGIYGYTF. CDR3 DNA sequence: TGCGCCAGCAGCCAAGTCGGGTCGGCAGGGATATATGGCTACACCTTC.

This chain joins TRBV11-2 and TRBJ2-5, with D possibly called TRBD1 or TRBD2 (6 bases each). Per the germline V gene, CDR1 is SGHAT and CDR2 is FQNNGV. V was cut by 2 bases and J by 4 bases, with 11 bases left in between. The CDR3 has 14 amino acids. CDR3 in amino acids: CASSLWGAGETQYF. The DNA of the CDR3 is TGTGCCAGCAGCTTATGGGGGGCGGGAGAGACCCAGTACTTC.

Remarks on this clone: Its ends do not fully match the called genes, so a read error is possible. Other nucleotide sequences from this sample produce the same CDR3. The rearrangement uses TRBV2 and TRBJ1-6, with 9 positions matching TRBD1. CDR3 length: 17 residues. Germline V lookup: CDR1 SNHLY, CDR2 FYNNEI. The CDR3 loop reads CASKRGQGGTYNSPLHF. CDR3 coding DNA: TGCGCCAGCAAGAGGGGACAGGGTGGAACCTATAATTCACCCCTCCACTTT.

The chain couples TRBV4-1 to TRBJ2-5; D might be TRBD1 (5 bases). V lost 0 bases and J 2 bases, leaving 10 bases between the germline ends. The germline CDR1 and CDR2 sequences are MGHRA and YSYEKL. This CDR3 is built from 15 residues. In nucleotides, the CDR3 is TGCGCCAGCAGCCAAGAAACAGGACCGCAAGAGACCCAGTACTTC. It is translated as CASSQETGPQETQYF.

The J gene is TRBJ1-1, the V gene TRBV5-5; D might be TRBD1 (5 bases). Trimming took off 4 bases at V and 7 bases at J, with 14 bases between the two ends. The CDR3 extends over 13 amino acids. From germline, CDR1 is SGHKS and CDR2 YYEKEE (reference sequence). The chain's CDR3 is CASSPPRGVEAFF. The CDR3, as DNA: TGTGCCAGCAGCCCCCCCCGGGGGGTTGAAGCTTTCTTT.

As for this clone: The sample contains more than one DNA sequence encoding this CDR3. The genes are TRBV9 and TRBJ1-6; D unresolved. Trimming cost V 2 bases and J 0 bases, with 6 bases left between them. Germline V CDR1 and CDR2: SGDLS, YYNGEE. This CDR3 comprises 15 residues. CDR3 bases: TGTGCCAGCAGCGTCGGCGGCTCCTATAATTCACCCCTCCACTTT. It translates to CASSVGGSYNSPLHF.

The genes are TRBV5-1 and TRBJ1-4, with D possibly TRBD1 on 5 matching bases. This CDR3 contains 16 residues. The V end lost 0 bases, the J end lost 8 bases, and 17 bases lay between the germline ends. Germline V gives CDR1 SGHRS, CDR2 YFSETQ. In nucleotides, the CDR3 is TGCGCCAGCAGCTTGGACCCCCCGGGTACAGGCGAAAAACTGTTTTTT. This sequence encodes CASSLDPPGTGEKLFF.

Here the CDR3 reads CASSHAVLGFFNEKLFF. CDR3 DNA: TGTGCCAGCAGTCACGCCGTACTAGGGTTCTTTAATGAAAAACTGTTTTTT. This sequence joins TRBV19 and TRBJ1-4; D call uncertain. Trimming removed 9 bases at V and 4 bases at J, with 24 bases between. This CDR3 spans 17 amino acids. CDR1 is LNHDA and CDR2 is SQIVND in the germline V gene (reference sequence).

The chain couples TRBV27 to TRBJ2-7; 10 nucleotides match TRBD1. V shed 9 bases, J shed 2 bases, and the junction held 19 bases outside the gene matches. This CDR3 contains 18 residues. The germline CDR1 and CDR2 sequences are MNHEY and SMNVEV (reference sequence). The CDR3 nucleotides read TGTGCCAGTCCTGCCCGGGACAGGGGACCGCACGGGCCCTACGAGCAGTACTTC. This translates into CASPARDRGPHGPYEQYF.

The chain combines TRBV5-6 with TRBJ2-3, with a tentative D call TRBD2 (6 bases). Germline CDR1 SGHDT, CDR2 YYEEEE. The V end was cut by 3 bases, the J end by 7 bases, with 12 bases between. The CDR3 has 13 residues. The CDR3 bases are TGTGCCAGCAGCTCGGGGGTGGGATATACGCAGTATTTT. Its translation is CASSSGVGYTQYF.

The CDR3: CASSPPGGGSQYF. Here the CDR3 DNA reads TGTGCCAGCTCACCACCCGGCGGGGGCTCGCAGTATTTT. The gene calls are TRBV18 and TRBJ2-3, with D perhaps TRBD2 (7 bases). The CDR3 has 13 residues. Germline assignment: CDR1 KGHSH and CDR2 LQKENI. V was trimmed by 0 bases and J by 10 bases, leaving 11 bases between them.

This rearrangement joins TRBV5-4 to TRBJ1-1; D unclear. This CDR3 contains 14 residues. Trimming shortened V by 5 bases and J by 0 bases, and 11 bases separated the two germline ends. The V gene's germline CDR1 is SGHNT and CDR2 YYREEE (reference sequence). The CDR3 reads CASRNPNMNTEAFF. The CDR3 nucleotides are TGTGCCAGCAGAAATCCCAACATGAACACTGAAGCTTTCTTT.

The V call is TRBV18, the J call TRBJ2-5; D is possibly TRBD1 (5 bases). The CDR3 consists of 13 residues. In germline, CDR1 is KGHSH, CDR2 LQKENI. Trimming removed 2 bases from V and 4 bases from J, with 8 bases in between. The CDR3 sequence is CASSPIQGETQYF. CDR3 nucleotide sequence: TGTGCCAGCTCACCAATTCAGGGAGAGACCCAGTACTTC.

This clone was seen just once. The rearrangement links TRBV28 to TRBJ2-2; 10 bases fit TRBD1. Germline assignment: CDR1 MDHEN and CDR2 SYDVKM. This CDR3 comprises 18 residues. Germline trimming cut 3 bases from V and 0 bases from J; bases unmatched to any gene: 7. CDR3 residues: CASSFSLGQGANTGELFF. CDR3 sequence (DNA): TGTGCCAGCAGTTTCTCCCTCGGACAGGGGGCGAACACCGGGGAGCTGTTTTTT.

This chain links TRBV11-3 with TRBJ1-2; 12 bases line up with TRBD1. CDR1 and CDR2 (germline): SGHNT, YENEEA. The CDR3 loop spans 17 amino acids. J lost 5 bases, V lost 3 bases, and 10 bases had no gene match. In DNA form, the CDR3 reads TGTGCCAGCAGCTTCACCGGGACAGGGGGCGGAGGATATGGCTACACCTTC. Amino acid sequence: CASSFTGTGGGGYGYTF.

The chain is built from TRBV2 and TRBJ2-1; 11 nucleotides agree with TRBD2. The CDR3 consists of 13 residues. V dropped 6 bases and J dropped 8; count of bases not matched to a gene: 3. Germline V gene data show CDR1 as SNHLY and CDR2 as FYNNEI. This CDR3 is CASSRGLADEQFF. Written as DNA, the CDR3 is TGTGCCAGCAGCAGGGGACTAGCGGATGAGCAGTTCTTC. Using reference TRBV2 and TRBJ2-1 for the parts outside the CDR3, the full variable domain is EPEVTQTPSHQVTQMGQEVILRCVPISNHLYFYWYRQILGQKVEFLVSFYNNEISEKSEIFDDQFSVERPDGSNFTLKIRSTKLEDSAMYFCASSRGLADEQFFGPGTRLTVL.

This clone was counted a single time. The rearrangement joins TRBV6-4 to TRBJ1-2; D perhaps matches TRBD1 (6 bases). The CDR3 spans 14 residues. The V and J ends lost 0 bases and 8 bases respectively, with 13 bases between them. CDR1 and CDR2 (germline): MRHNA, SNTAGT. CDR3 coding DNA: TGTGCCAGCAGTGACTCAGCGGGGGCTGACGGCTACACCTTC. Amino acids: CASSDSAGADGYTF.

The CDR3 coding sequence is TGCGCCAGCAGTCCGGGGTGGGGTAATGAAAAACTGTTTTTT. It is translated as CASSPGWGNEKLFF. V usage is TRBV5-1 and J usage is TRBJ1-4; D ambiguous. Germline V gene data show CDR1 as SGHRS and CDR2 as YFSETQ. CDR3 size: 14 residues. The V and J ends lost 5 bases and 4 bases respectively, with 12 bases between them.